This TCR beta chain originates from a study of OX40 agonist ivuxolimab in advanced cancers. Study-level points and caveats: CD4+ and CD8+ blood T cells expanded clonally by week 6 at 0.1 to 3.0 mg/kg. Low levels of normalized T-cell clonal expansion also appeared in some nonresponders.

In regard to this clone: Its antigen remains unidentified.

Here immunoSEQ multiplex PCR was the method, and the copy in TCRdb shows in-frame clones only, minus some. The sample carries around 40,000 clones, 92% recorded once. The CDR3 consists of 14 residues. V was clipped by 3 bases and J by 6 bases; unmatched bases: 2. CDR1 MDHEN and CDR2 SYDVKM come from the germline V gene. The chain recombines TRBV28 with TRBJ1-6, with TRBD1 matching over 7 bases. The sequence was collected from an adult with an advanced solid tumor such as melanoma, head and neck, liver or kidney cancer. This specimen consisted of CD4+ or CD8+ T cells sorted from blood, obtained in a trial of the OX40 agonist ivuxolimab. CDR3 sequence: CASSFRDSNSPLHF. The CDR3 DNA reads TGTGCCAGCAGTTTCCGGGACAGTAATTCACCCCTCCACTTT.